The 11 T cell receptor beta chains listed next were all sequenced from one sample in a study of human T cells and chemical hapten exposure. Time point here: patch test 1, 2 weeks after DPC sensitization. Documented treatment: therapeutic diphenylcyclopropenone sensitization with weekly scalp DPC. TCRdb itself ran the RACE reads through MiXCR, one entry per CDR3 protein. Among 370,000 or so distinct CDR3 sequences listed, around 4.8% were seen once. The sample consisted of whole blood, taken in connection with sensitization to the hapten diphenylcyclopropenone (DPC). These TCRs come from a woman aged 50 to 60 with alopecia areata. Some clones in this sample may be carry-over from other donors' samples.

This clonotype was observed many times. The chain is built from TRBV13 and TRBJ2-3; the match to TRBD1 covers 8 bases. This CDR3 has 17 residues. Germline V gene lookup returns CDR1 PRHDT and CDR2 FYEKMQ (reference sequence). V gave up 4 bases and J gave up 4 bases; unmatched junction bases: 13. The CDR3 is CASSWPTDRGSADTQYF. The CDR3 nucleotides are TGTGCCAGCAGCTGGCCCACCGACAGGGGAAGTGCAGATACGCAGTATTTT. The full variable domain, with the rest looked up from reference TRBV13 and TRBJ2-3, is AAGVIQSPRHLIKEKRETATLKCYPIPRHDTVYWYQQGPGQDPQFLISFYEKMQSDKGSIPDRFSAQQFSDYHSELNMSSLELGDSALYFCASSWPTDRGSADTQYFGPGTRLTVL.

About this clonotype: A read error may explain this, as a much larger clone is one base away. Written as DNA, the CDR3 is TGTGCCAGCGGAACGTCGGGTACTAATGAAAAACTGTTTTTT. Its translation is CASGTSGTNEKLFF. The V and J genes are TRBV6-6 and TRBJ1-4; D remains ambiguous. The ends were cut back, 8 bases at V and 2 bases at J, with 12 bases in the middle. The CDR3 consists of 14 residues. Germline loops: CDR1 MNHNY, CDR2 SVGAGI (reference sequence).

In this sample, this clonotype turned up many times. The rearrangement joins TRBV20-1 to TRBJ2-7; 10 bases are shared with TRBD1. From germline, CDR1 is DFQATT and CDR2 SNEGSKA (reference sequence). Trimming at V came to 1 base and at J to 3 bases, leaving 3 bases not matched to a gene. The CDR3 loop spans 14 amino acids. Here the CDR3 DNA reads TGCAGTGCTAGAGTCCGGACAGGGGGCTACGAGCAGTACTTC. Residues: CSARVRTGGYEQYF.

This clonotype was counted many times. The chain is built from TRBV7-3 and TRBJ2-2; a possible D gene is TRBD2 (6 bases). Germline CDR1 is SGHTA and CDR2 is FQGTGA. This CDR3 spans 15 amino acids. V shed 3 bases and J shed 0 bases, with 8 bases lying between them. CDR3 DNA: TGTGCCAGCAGCTTCGGGGGTGCGAACACCGGGGAGCTGTTTTTT. This codes for CASSFGGANTGELFF.

The rearrangement links TRBV6-2 or TRBV6-3 to TRBJ1-5; 7 nucleotides match TRBD1. Trimming removed 2 bases from V and 7 bases from J; junction bases left unmatched: 5. The CDR3 runs 14 residues. Germline loops: CDR1 MNHEY, CDR2 SVGEGT. The CDR3 loop is CASSYDRAEQPQHF. DNA for the CDR3: TGTGCCAGCAGTTACGACAGGGCTGAGCAGCCCCAGCATTTT.

In this sample, this clonotype turned up many times. In DNA, the CDR3 is TGTGCCAGCCAACGGGAGGGAAACACTGAAGCTTTCTTT. Translation gives CASQREGNTEAFF. The chain links TRBV6-1 to TRBJ1-1, with no clear D. The CDR3 is 13 residues long. Between the trimmed V and J ends, which lost 8 bases and 2 bases, there was a span of 12 bases. Germline assignment: CDR1 MNHNS and CDR2 SASEGT.

There are a few counts of this clonotype. CDR3 sequence reads: CASSLMVGSGDTQYF. The CDR3 DNA sequence: TGTGCCAGCAGTTTAATGGTGGGGTCAGGAGATACGCAGTATTTT. The gene calls are TRBV27 and TRBJ2-3; no clear D gene. The germline gives CDR1 MNHEY, CDR2 SMNVEV (reference sequence). The CDR3 length is 15 residues. Between the trimmed V and J ends, which lost 2 bases and 5 bases, there was a span of 14 bases.

There are many counts of this clonotype. The chain recombines TRBV6-1 with TRBJ2-1, with D perhaps TRBD1 (6 bases). V was pared by 4 bases and J by 7 bases, with 14 bases between. The CDR3 totals 14 residues. Looked up from germline, CDR1 is MNHNS and CDR2 is SASEGT. CDR3 nucleotides: TGTGCCAGCAGTGGCGCTTGGGGGCCAAATGAGCAGTTCTTC. Its protein is CASSGAWGPNEQFF.

The V gene is TRBV28, the J gene TRBJ2-7, with unresolved D. The CDR3 consists of 13 residues. Trimming cost V 7 bases and J 5 bases, with 15 bases left between them. The germline V gene has CDR1 MDHEN and CDR2 SYDVKM. CDR3 nucleotide sequence: TGTGCCAGCAACCGAGAAAGGGTCGACGAGCAGTACTTC. Protein: CASNRERVDEQYF.

Details on this clonotype: The germline gene is not matched at one end of the junction; a read error may be the cause. This chain links TRBV4-1 with TRBJ2-1; either TRBD1 or TRBD2 may fit D (6 bases each). Germline-derived CDR1 and CDR2 are MGHRA and YSYEKL. The CDR3 runs to 16 residues. In DNA, the CDR3 is TGCGCCAGCAGCCAAGTTTTCGGGGGCGCCAGGAGGGAGCAGATCTTC. This sequence encodes CASSQVFGGARREQIF.

This clonotype appeared a few times. The V gene is TRBV10-3, the J gene TRBJ2-7, with a possible D match to TRBD2 (5 bases). Trimming pared 4 bases from V and 1 base from J, leaving 11 bases between. The CDR3 covers 14 residues. Germline CDR1 and CDR2: ENHRY and SYGVKD. The CDR3 DNA reads TGTGCCATCAGTGGGTCCGGAGGTTCCTACGAGCAGTACTTC. Protein: CAISGSGGSYEQYF.